This T cell receptor (beta chain) was captured in a study of Ad26.COV2.S vaccination and SARS-CoV-2 variants. In the study overall: The COV1001 Ad26.COV2.S trial arm included the donor.

Treatment specified: around 19 received Ad26.COV2.S at low or high dose, single or two shots; 5 received placebo; per-sample allocation not given. The samples were gathered on day 63 after the first injection of vaccine or placebo. Profiling relied on immunoSEQ multiplex PCR, and the TCRdb table lists in-frame clones only, not all of them. The table has some 320,000 clones, 85% to 90% seen once; the top ten hold 1.5% to 2.5%. Sequenced material: peripheral blood, taken in a trial of Ad26.COV2.S vaccine versus placebo. This TCR was sampled from a person aged 18-60 years who received the Ad26.COV2.S COVID-19 vaccine or a placebo.

The CDR3 sequence: CASSLTSRLGPYNEQFF. CDR3 DNA sequence: TGTGCCAGCAGCTTAACATCCCGACTAGGACCCTACAATGAGCAGTTCTTC. The V call is TRBV7-2, the J call TRBJ2-1, with D tentatively TRBD2 (6 bases). This CDR3 has 17 residues. Germline V gene lookup returns CDR1 SGHTA and CDR2 FQGNSA. Trimming took off 2 bases at V and 2 bases at J, with 16 bases between the two ends.